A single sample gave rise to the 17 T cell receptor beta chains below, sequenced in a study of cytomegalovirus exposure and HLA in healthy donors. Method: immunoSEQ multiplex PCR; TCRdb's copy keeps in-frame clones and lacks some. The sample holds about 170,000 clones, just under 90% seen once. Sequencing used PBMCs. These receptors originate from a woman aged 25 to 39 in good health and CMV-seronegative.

The CDR3 region is CASNPQGSNQPQHF. The CDR3 DNA follows: TGTGCCAGTAACCCGCAGGGTAGCAATCAGCCCCAGCATTTT. The chain recombines TRBV19 with TRBJ1-5, with D tentatively TRBD1 (5 bases). The CDR3 has 14 residues. Germline V lookup: CDR1 LNHDA, CDR2 SQIVND (reference sequence). V was trimmed by 7 bases and J by 0 bases, leaving 10 bases between them.

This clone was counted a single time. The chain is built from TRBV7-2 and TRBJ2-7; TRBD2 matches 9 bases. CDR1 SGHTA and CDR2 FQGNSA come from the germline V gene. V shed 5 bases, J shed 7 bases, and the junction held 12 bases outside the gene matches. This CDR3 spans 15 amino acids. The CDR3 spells CASSPKRGAPWEQYF. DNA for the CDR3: TGTGCCAGCAGCCCCAAGCGGGGGGCCCCCTGGGAGCAGTACTTC.

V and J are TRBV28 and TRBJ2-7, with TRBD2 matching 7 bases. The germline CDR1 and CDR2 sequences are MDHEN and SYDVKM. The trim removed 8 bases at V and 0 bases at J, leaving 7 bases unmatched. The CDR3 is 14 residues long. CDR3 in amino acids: CASREAPSSYEQYF. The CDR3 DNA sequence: TGTGCCAGCCGGGAGGCCCCGAGCTCCTACGAGCAGTACTTC.

The DNA for the CDR3 is TGTGCCACTAGAAAGGAACAGGGGGTCTATGGCTACACCTTC. It specifies CATRKEQGVYGYTF. The chain is built from TRBV10-3 and TRBJ1-2; 8 nucleotides align to TRBD1. The length of the CDR3 is 14 residues. The germline V gene has CDR1 ENHRY and CDR2 SYGVKD. Trimming at V came to 10 bases and at J to 4 bases, leaving 11 bases not matched to a gene.

The CDR3 sequence: CATWGGAYNSPLHF. CDR3 nucleotide sequence: TGTGCCACCTGGGGGGGCGCGTATAATTCACCCCTCCACTTT. The chain combines TRBV10-3 with TRBJ1-6; TRBD1 might be the D (6 bases). The CDR3 is 14 residues long. Germline CDR1 is ENHRY and CDR2 is SYGVKD. V lost 10 bases to trimming and J lost 4 bases, with 14 bases between them.

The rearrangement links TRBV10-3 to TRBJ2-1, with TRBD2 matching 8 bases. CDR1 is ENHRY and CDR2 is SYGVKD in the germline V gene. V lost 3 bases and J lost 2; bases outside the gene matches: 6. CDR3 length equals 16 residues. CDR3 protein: CAISDPGTSPYNEQFF. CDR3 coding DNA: TGTGCCATCAGTGACCCCGGGACTAGTCCCTACAATGAGCAGTTCTTC.

The CDR3 nucleotides are TGTGCCAGCAGCTTGACTAGCGGGGGAGATACGCAGTATTTT. It yields the protein CASSLTSGGDTQYF. V and J are TRBV7-2 and TRBJ2-3, with 12 bases fitting TRBD2. This CDR3 region has 14 residues. Losses at the gene ends were 3 bases for V and 5 bases for J; bases not matched to a gene: 0. Germline loops: CDR1 SGHTA, CDR2 FQGNSA. Full variable domain (missing parts from reference TRBV7-2 and TRBJ2-3): GAGVSQSPSNKVTEKGKDVELRCDPISGHTALYWYRQSLGQGLEFLIYFQGNSAPDKSGLPSDRFSAERTGGSVSTLTIQRTQQEDSAVYLCASSLTSGGDTQYFGPGTRLTVL.

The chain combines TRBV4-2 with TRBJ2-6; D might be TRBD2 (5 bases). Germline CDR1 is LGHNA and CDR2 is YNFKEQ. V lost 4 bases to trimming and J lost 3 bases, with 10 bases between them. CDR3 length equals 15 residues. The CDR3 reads CASSPAAGGANVLTF. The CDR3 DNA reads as TGTGCCAGCAGCCCAGCGGCTGGTGGGGCCAACGTCCTGACTTTC.

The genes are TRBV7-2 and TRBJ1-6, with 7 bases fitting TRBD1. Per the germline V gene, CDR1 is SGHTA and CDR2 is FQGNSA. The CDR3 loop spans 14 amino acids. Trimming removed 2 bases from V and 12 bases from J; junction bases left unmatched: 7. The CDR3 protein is CASSLLGQFGPLHF. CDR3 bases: TGTGCCAGCAGCTTATTGGGACAGTTCGGACCCCTCCACTTT.

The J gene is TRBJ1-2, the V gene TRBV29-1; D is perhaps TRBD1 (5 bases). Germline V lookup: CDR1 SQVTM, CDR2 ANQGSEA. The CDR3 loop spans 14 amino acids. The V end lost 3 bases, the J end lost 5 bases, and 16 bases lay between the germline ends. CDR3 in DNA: TGCAGCGTTGAGGGGGGGGAGTTCGGGTATGGCTACACCTTC. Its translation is CSVEGGEFGYGYTF.

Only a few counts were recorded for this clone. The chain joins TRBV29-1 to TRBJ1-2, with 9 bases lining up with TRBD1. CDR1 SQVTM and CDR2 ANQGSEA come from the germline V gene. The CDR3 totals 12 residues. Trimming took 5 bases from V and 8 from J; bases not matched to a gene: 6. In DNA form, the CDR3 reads TGCAGCGTTTGGACAGGGGAGGGCGGCTACACCTTC. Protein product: CSVWTGEGGYTF.

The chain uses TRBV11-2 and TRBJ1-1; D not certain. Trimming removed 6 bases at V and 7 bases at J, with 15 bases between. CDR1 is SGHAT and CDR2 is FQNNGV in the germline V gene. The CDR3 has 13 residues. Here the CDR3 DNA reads TGTGCCAGCAGACGAGAGGTGATAGATGAAGCTTTCTTT. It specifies CASRREVIDEAFF. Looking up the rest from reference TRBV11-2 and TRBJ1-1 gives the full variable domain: EAGVAQSPRYKIIEKRQSVAFWCNPISGHATLYWYQQILGQGPKLLIQFQNNGVVDDSQLPKDRFSAERLKGVDSTLKIQPAKLEDSAVYLCASRREVIDEAFFGQGTRLTVV.

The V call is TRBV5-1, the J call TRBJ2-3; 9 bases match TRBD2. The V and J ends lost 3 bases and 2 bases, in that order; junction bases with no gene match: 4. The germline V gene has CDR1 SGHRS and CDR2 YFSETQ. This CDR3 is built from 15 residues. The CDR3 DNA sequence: TGCGCCAGCAGCTGGTCTAGCGGGGTCACAGATACGCAGTATTTT. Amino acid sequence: CASSWSSGVTDTQYF.

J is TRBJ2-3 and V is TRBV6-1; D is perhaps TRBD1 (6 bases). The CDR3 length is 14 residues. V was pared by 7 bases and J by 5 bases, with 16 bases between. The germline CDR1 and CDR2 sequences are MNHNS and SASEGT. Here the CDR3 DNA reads TGTGCCAGCACCCCCGAAACAGGGAGAGATACGCAGTATTTT. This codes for CASTPETGRDTQYF.

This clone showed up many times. CDR3 bases: TGTGCCAGCAGTTTTCTCGGACAGGGCGGAGTTAAGGGCTACACCTTC. Its protein product is CASSFLGQGGVKGYTF. This chain joins TRBV27 and TRBJ1-2; 8 bases line up with TRBD1. Germline-derived CDR1 and CDR2 are MNHEY and SMNVEV (reference sequence). Germline trimming cut 3 bases from V and 8 bases from J; bases unmatched to any gene: 14. The CDR3 runs to 16 residues.

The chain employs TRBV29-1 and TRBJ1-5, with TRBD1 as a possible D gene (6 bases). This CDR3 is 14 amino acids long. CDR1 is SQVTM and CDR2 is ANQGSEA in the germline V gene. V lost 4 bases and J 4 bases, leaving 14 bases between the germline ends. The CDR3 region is CSVGGQGLNQPQHF. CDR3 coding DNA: TGCAGCGTTGGCGGGCAGGGGCTAAATCAGCCCCAGCATTTT.

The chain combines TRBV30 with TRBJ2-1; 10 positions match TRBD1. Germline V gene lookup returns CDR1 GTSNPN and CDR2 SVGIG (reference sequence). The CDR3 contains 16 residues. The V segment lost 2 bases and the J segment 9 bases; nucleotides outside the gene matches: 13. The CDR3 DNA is TGTGCCTGGAGTCCGGGACAGGGGTCATGGGCAGCTGAGCAGTTCTTC. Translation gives CAWSPGQGSWAAEQFF.